A single sample is the source of the 22 T cell receptor beta chains below, sequenced in a study of T cell responses to AZD1222 COVID-19 vaccine. Generated by immunoSEQ multiplex PCR, the TCRdb table keeps only in-frame clones and is missing some. Here the sample spans 130,000 or so clones, 80% to 90% being singletons. The sample here was peripheral blood, taken on day 0 of AZD1222 vaccination. Receptor source: an adult in good health.

This sequence joins TRBV2 and TRBJ1-1, with D possibly TRBD1 on 5 matching bases. Germline loops: CDR1 SNHLY, CDR2 FYNNEI. There are 13 residues in the CDR3. Trimming took off 7 bases at V and 7 bases at J, with 16 bases between the two ends. The CDR3 DNA reads as TGTGCCAGCACCCTATCCCGGGACCTTGAAGCTTTCTTT. It translates to CASTLSRDLEAFF.

V and J are TRBV28 and TRBJ2-7, with a weak D call TRBD2 (6 bases). Germline V gene data show CDR1 as MDHEN and CDR2 as SYDVKM. The CDR3 is made up of 15 amino acids. With 2 bases removed from V and 6 bases from J, the gap between germline ends came to 17 bases. The CDR3 protein is CASSLRVGGSGEQYF. The DNA for the CDR3 is TGTGCCAGCAGTTTAAGGGTCGGGGGTTCTGGCGAGCAGTACTTC. Together with reference TRBV28 and TRBJ2-7, the CDR3 gives the full variable domain: DVKVTQSSRYLVKRTGEKVFLECVQDMDHENMFWYRQDPGLGLRLIYFSYDVKMKEKGDIPEGYSVSREKKERFSLILESASTNQTSMYLCASSLRVGGSGEQYFGPGTRLTVT.

The rearrangement links TRBV9 to TRBJ1-4; D gene uncertain. This CDR3 spans 17 amino acids. V was trimmed by 3 bases and J by 5 bases, leaving 20 bases between them. Germline CDR1 SGDLS, CDR2 YYNGEE. CDR3 amino acids: CASSEGPPRGVNEKLFF. DNA for the CDR3: TGTGCCAGCAGCGAGGGCCCTCCGCGGGGAGTGAATGAAAAACTGTTTTTT.

The gene calls are TRBV9 and TRBJ2-1; D ambiguous. Germline-derived CDR1 and CDR2 are SGDLS and YYNGEE. The CDR3 spans 13 residues. V gave up 0 bases and J gave up 12 bases, with 13 bases separating them. The CDR3 DNA reads as TGTGCCAGCAGCGTAGTTGACTTTGGAGCGCAGTTCTTC. Its protein is CASSVVDFGAQFF.

The V and J genes are TRBV7-3 and TRBJ2-5; the D gene is possibly TRBD1 (5 bases). Deletions cut 5 bases from V and 0 bases from J, with 10 bases between. In germline, CDR1 is SGHTA, CDR2 FQGTGA. This CDR3 spans 14 amino acids. The CDR3 is CASSPTGYQETQYF. Written as DNA, the CDR3 is TGTGCCAGCAGCCCAACAGGATACCAAGAGACCCAGTACTTC.

V usage is TRBV5-1 and J usage is TRBJ1-5; D gene uncertain. The V end lost 2 bases, the J end lost 4 bases, and 16 bases lay between the germline ends. This CDR3 has 16 amino acids. Germline CDR1 reads SGHRS; CDR2 reads YFSETQ. CDR3 sequence reads: CASSFLAGLRNQPQHF. The CDR3 region has the DNA TGCGCCAGCAGCTTTTTAGCGGGGTTGAGGAATCAGCCCCAGCATTTT.

The gene calls are TRBV19 and TRBJ1-2; tentatively, D is TRBD1 (6 bases). V was shortened by 9 bases and J by 4 bases, with 18 bases between the two germline ends. Per the germline V gene, CDR1 is LNHDA and CDR2 is SQIVND (reference sequence). CDR3 length equals 14 residues. CDR3 region: CASRVRGVGYGYTF. CDR3 coding DNA: TGTGCCAGCCGGGTTAGGGGGGTCGGCTATGGCTACACCTTC.

J is TRBJ2-2 and V is TRBV5-5; a possible D gene is TRBD2 (7 bases). The length of the CDR3 is 16 residues. Germline values: CDR1 SGHKS, CDR2 YYEKEE (reference sequence). The V end lost 4 bases, the J end lost 6 bases, and 19 bases lay between the germline ends. CDR3 amino acids: CASSTPGRGRAGELFF. In nucleotides, the CDR3 is TGTGCCAGCAGCACCCCGGGGCGGGGGCGGGCCGGGGAGCTGTTTTTT.

This chain connects TRBV18 to TRBJ2-7; no clear D. The V gene lost 0 bases and the J gene lost 1 base, with 7 bases spanning the gap. Looked up from germline, CDR1 is KGHSH and CDR2 is LQKENI. This CDR3 is 14 amino acids long. The CDR3 loop reads CASSPPSQSYEQYF. CDR3 DNA sequence: TGTGCCAGCTCACCACCCAGTCAATCCTACGAGCAGTACTTC.

Only a few counts were recorded for this clone. This sequence joins TRBV4-1 and TRBJ2-3; TRBD1 matches 11 bases. Germline V gene lookup returns CDR1 MGHRA and CDR2 YSYEKL. The CDR3 covers 17 residues. V dropped 0 bases and J dropped 3; count of bases not matched to a gene: 5. CDR3 nucleotide sequence: TGCGCCAGCAGCCAAGAGGGGACAGGGGGATTTACAGATACGCAGTATTTT. Translated, it gives CASSQEGTGGFTDTQYF.

This sequence joins TRBV9 and TRBJ1-6, with D possibly TRBD1 on 5 matching bases. The ends were cut back, 1 base at V and 0 bases at J, with 5 bases in the middle. This CDR3 spans 15 amino acids. Looked up from germline, CDR1 is SGDLS and CDR2 is YYNGEE. The CDR3 bases are TGTGCCAGCAGCGTACAGGGCTCCTATAATTCACCCCTCCACTTT. As protein: CASSVQGSYNSPLHF.

The genes are TRBV11-2 and TRBJ1-2, with 7 bases that match TRBD1. The CDR3 sequence is 13 residues long. The germline V gene has CDR1 SGHAT and CDR2 FQNNGV. Trimming took 2 bases from V and 4 from J; bases not matched to a gene: 1. The CDR3 here is CASSLTGVYGYTF. CDR3 coding DNA: TGTGCCAGCAGCTTAACAGGGGTCTATGGCTACACCTTC.

With regard to this clone: At the DNA level, this CDR3 is encoded by other sequences in the same sample as well. This chain connects TRBV7-3 to TRBJ2-3; D possibly matches TRBD1 or TRBD2 (5 bases each). Germline V gives CDR1 SGHTA, CDR2 FQGTGA. The CDR3 sequence is 15 residues long. V was pared by 0 bases and J by 3 bases, with 10 bases between. In nucleotides, the CDR3 is TGTGCCAGCAGCTTAACGGGGGTTGGGACAGATACGCAGTATTTT. It yields the protein CASSLTGVGTDTQYF.

The chain carries TRBV5-4 and TRBJ2-7; no firm D call. CDR1 and CDR2 from the germline V gene are SGHNT and YYREEE (reference sequence). V was cut by 0 bases and J by 6 bases, with 10 bases left in between. The CDR3 is 13 residues long. CDR3 nucleotides: TGTGCCAGCAGCTTGGCCAGACGCTCCGAGCAGTACTTC. It codes for CASSLARRSEQYF.

The chain links TRBV28 to TRBJ1-2, with a possible D match to TRBD1 (5 bases). The CDR3 covers 14 residues. CDR1 is MDHEN and CDR2 is SYDVKM in the germline V gene. Trimming left V 5 bases short and J 5 bases short, with 15 bases between. The CDR3 sequence is CASSVLGTTYGYTF. The CDR3 bases are TGTGCCAGCAGTGTACTCGGGACCACATATGGCTACACCTTC.

This chain joins TRBV9 and TRBJ1-1; D is unresolved. The CDR3 covers 16 residues. Germline V gene data show CDR1 as SGDLS and CDR2 as YYNGEE. The V and J ends lost 0 bases and 1 base respectively, with 13 bases between them. The CDR3 spells CASSVVPSGGNTEAFF. The CDR3 DNA sequence: TGTGCCAGCAGCGTAGTACCCTCGGGAGGGAACACTGAAGCTTTCTTT.

This chain joins TRBV7-3 and TRBJ2-1; 10 bases map to TRBD2. This CDR3 contains 15 residues. CDR1 is SGHTA, CDR2 FQGTGA, per germline. The J segment lost 1 base and the V segment lost 3 bases, leaving 0 bases of the junction unmatched. CDR3 in amino acids: CASSLGLASYNEQFF. DNA of the CDR3: TGTGCCAGCAGCTTGGGACTAGCGTCCTACAATGAGCAGTTCTTC.

This chain links TRBV11-2 with TRBJ2-3; possible D gene TRBD2, 6 bases. The CDR3 runs to 15 residues. Trimming removed 5 bases at V and 9 bases at J, with 21 bases between. CDR1 and CDR2 from the germline V gene are SGHAT and FQNNGV. The CDR3 region is CASSNYRESVATQYF. CDR3 DNA sequence: TGTGCCAGCAGCAACTACCGGGAGAGTGTGGCGACGCAGTATTTT.

This clone was seen a handful of times. The CDR3 here is CASSLGTYEQYF. The CDR3 DNA reads TGTGCCAGCAGCCTCGGGACCTACGAGCAGTACTTC. This rearrangement joins TRBV11-1 to TRBJ2-7; TRBD2 is a possible D gene (5 bases). Trimming took 5 bases from V and 2 from J, leaving 7 bases between them. The CDR3 consists of 12 residues. Germline lookup yields CDR1 SGHAT and CDR2 FQDESV (reference sequence).

The V call is TRBV6-2 or TRBV6-3, the J call TRBJ2-1; D might be TRBD2 (6 bases). This CDR3 is built from 15 residues. Germline V lookup: CDR1 MNHEY, CDR2 SVGEGT. V dropped 4 bases and J dropped 1 base, with 11 bases sitting between them. For the CDR3, the DNA is TGTGCCAGCAGTTCCCGGGACTCTTCCTACAATGAGCAGTTCTTC. This gives the protein CASSSRDSSYNEQFF.

The V and J genes are TRBV5-1 and TRBJ2-2; 8 bases map to TRBD2. The length of the CDR3 is 15 residues. Germline V gives CDR1 SGHRS, CDR2 YFSETQ. Losses at the gene ends were 4 bases for V and 2 bases for J; bases not matched to a gene: 4. For the CDR3, the DNA is TGCGCCAGCAGCGGAAGCGGGAGTAACACCGGGGAGCTGTTTTTT. It translates to CASSGSGSNTGELFF.

V and J are TRBV5-6 and TRBJ2-7; 11 nucleotides agree with TRBD2. This CDR3 has 17 amino acids. Per germline, CDR1 SGHDT and CDR2 YYEEEE. V lost 3 bases and J lost 3; bases outside the gene matches: 11. The CDR3 coding sequence is TGTGCCAGCAGCTCGATGACACTAGCGGGGGACCACTACGAGCAGTACTTC. This gives the protein CASSSMTLAGDHYEQYF. The complete variable domain, with remaining parts taken from reference TRBV5-6 and TRBJ2-7, reads DAGVTQSPTHLIKTRGQQVTLRCSPKSGHDTVSWYQQALGQGPQFIFQYYEEEERQRGNFPDRFSGHQFPNYSSELNVNALLLGDSALYLCASSSMTLAGDHYEQYFGPGTRLTVT.